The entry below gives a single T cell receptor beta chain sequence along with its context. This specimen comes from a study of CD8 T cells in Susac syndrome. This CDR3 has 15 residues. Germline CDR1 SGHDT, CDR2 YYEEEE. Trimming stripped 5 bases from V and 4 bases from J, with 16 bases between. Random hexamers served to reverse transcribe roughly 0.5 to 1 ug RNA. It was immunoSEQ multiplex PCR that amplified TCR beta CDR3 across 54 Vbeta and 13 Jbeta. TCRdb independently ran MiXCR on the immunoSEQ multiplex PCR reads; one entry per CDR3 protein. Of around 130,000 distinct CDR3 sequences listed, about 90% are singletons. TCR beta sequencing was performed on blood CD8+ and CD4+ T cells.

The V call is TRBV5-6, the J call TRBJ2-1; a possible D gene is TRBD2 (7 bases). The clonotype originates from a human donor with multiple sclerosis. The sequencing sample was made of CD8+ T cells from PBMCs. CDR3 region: CASSLEGEGYNEQFF. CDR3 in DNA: TGTGCCAGCAGTTTAGAGGGGGAGGGTTACAATGAGCAGTTCTTC.